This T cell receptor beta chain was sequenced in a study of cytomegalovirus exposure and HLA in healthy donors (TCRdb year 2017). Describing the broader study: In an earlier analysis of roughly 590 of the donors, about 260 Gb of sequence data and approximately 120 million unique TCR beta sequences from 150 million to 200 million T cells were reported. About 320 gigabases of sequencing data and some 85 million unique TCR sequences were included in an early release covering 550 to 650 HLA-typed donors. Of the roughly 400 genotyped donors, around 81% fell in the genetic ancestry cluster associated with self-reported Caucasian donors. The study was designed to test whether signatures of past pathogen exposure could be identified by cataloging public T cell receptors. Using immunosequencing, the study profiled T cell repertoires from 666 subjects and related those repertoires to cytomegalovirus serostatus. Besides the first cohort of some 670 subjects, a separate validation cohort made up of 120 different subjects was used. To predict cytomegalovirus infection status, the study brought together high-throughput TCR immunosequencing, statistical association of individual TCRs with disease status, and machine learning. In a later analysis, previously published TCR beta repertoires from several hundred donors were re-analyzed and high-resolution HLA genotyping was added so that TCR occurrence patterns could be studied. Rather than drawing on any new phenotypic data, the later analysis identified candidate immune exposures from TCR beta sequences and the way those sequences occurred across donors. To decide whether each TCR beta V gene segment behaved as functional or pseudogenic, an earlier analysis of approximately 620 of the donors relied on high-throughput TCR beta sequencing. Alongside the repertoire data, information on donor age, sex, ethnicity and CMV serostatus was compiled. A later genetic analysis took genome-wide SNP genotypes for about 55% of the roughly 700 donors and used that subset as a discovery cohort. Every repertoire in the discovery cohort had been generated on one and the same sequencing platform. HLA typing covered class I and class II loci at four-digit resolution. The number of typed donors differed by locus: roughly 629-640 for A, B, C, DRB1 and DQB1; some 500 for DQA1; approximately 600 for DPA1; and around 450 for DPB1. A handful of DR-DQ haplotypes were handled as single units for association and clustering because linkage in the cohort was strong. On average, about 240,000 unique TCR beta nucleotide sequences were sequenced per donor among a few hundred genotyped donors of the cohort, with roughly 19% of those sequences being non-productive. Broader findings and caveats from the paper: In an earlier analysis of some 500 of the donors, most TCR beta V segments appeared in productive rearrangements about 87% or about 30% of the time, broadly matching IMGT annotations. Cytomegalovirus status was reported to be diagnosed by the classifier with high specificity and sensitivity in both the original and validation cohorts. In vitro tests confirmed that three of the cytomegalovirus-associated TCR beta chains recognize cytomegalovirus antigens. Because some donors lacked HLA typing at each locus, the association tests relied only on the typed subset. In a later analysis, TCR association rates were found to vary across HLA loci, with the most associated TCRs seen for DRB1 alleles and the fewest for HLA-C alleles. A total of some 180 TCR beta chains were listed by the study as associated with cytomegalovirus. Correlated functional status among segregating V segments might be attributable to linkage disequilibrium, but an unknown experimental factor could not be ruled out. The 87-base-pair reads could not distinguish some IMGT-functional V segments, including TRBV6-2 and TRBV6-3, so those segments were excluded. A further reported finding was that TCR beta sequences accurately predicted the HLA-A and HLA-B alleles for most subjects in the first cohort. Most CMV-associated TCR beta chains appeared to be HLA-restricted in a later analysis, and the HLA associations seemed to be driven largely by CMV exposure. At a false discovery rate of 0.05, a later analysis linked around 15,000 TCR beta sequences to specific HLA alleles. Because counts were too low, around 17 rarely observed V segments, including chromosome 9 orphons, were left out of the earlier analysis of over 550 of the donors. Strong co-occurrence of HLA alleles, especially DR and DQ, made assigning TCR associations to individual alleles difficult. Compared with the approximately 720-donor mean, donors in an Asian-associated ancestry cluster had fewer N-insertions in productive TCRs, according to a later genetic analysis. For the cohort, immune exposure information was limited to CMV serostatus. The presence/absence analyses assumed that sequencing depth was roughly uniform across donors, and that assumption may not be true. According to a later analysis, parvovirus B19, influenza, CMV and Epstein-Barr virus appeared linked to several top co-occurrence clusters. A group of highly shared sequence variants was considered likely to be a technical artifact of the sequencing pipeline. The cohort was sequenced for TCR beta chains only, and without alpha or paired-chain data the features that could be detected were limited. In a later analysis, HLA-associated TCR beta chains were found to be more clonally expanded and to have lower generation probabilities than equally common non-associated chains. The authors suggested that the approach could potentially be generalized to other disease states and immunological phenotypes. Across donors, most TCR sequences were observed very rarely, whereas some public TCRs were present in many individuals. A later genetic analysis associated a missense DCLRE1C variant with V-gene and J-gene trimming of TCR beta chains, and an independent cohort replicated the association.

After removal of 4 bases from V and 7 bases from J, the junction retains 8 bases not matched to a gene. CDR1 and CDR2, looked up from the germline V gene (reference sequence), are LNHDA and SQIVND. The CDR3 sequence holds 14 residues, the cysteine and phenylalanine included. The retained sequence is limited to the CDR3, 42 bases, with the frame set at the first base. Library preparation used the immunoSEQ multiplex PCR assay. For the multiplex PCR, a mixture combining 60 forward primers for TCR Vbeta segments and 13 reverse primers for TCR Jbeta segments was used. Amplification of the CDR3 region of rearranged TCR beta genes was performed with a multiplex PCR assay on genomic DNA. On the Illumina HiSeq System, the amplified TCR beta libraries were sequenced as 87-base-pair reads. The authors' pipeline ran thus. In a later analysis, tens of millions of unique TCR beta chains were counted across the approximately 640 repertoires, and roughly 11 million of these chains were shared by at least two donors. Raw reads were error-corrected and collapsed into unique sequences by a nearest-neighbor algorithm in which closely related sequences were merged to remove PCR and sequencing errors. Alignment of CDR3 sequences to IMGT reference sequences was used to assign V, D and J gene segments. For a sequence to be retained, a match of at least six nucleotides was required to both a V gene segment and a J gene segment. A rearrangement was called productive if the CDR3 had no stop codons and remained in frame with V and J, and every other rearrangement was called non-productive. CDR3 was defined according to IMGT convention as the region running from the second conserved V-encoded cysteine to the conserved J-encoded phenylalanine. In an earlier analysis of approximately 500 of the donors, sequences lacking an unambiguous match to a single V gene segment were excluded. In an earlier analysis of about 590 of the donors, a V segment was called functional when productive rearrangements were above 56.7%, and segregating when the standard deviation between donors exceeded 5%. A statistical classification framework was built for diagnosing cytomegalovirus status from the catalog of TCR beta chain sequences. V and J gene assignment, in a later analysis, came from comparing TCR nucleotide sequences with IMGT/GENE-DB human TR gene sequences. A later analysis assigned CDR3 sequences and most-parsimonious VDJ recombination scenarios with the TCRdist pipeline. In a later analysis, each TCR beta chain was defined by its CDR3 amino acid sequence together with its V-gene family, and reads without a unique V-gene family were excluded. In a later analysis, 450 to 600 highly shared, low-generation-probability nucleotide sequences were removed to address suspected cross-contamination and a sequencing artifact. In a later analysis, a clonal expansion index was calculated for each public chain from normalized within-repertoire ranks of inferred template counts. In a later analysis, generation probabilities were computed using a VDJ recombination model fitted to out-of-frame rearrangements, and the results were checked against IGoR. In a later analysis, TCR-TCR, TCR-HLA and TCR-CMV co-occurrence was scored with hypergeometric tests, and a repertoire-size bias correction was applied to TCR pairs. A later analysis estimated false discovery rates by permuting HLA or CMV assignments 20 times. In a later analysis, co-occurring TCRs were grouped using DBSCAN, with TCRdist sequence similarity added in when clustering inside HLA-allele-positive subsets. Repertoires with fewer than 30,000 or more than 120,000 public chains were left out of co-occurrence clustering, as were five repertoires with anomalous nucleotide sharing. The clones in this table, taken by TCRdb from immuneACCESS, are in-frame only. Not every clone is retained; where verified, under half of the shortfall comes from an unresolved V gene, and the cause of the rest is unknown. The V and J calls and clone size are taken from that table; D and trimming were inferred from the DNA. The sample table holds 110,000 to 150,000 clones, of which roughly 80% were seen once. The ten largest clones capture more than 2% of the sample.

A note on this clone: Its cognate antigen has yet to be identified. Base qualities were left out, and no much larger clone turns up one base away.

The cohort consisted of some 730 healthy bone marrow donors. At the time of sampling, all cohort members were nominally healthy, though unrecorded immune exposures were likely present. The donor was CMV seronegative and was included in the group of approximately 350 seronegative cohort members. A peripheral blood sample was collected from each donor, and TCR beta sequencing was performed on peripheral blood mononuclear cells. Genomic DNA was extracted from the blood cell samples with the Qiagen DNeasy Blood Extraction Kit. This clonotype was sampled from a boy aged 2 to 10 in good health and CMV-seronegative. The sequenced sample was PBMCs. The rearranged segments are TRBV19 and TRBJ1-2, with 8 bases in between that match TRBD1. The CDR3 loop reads CASSTPLDRAGYTF. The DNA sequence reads TGTGCCAGTAGTACCCCTTTGGACAGGGCTGGCTACACCTTC.